The TCR beta chain under discussion was sequenced for a study of brain T cells in children with intractable seizures. Study outcomes and limitations: HCMV serostatus was not known, and viral specificity came from CDR3 similarity only. Pre- and post-surgery blood differed in depth, so pre-surgery absences may be undersampling.

Germline V gene lookup returns CDR1 MNHEY and CDR2 SMNVEV (reference sequence). The CDR3 runs to 13 residues. The ends were cut back, 3 bases at V and 4 bases at J, with 7 bases in the middle. Concerning this clone itself: What it binds is not known. The sample holds other DNA sequences that translate to the same CDR3.

Specified time point: blood from clinic visit 5 months post-surgery; TSC patient then seizure free. Patients received at least one anti-epileptic drug before surgery. This table comes from immunoSEQ multiplex PCR, and its TCRdb copy is limited to in-frame clones, with some not included. The data contain about 340,000 clones, approximately 93% of them singletons. The source was peripheral blood, collected 4 to 5 months after surgery. The rearrangement uses TRBV27 and TRBJ1-5; D might be TRBD1 (5 bases). This clonotype was sampled from a boy younger than two with tuberous sclerosis and intractable seizures. This CDR3 is CASSFGGNQPQHF. The CDR3 bases are TGTGCCAGCAGTTTCGGGGGAAATCAGCCCCAGCATTTT.